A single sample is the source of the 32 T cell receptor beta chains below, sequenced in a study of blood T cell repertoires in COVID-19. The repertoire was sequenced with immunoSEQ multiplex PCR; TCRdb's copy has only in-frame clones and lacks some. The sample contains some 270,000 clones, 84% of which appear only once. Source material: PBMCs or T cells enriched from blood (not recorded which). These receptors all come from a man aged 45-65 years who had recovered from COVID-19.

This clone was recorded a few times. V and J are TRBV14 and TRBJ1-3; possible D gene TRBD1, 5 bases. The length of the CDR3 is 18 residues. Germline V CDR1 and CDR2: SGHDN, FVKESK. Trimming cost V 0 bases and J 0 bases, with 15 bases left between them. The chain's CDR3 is CASSQDRGAYGSGNTIYF. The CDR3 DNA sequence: TGTGCCAGCAGCCAAGATCGTGGGGCCTATGGCTCTGGAAACACCATATATTTT. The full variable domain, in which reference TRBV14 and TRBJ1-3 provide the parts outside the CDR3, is EAGVTQFPSHSVIEKGQTVTLRCDPISGHDNLYWYRRVMGKEIKFLLHFVKESKQDESGMPNNRFLAERTGGTYSTLKVQPAELEDSGVYFCASSQDRGAYGSGNTIYFGEGSWLTVV.

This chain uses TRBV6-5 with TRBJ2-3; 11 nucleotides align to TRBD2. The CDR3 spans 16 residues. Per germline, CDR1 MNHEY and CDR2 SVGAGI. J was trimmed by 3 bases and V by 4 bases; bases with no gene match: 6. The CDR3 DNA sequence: TGTGCCAGCAGTTTTGCCGGGACTAGCGGAACAGATACGCAGTATTTT. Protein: CASSFAGTSGTDTQYF.

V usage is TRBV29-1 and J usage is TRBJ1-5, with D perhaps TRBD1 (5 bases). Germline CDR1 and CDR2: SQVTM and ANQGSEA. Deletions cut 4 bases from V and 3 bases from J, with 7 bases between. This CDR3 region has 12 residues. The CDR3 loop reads CSVGGANQPQHF. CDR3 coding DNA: TGCAGCGTTGGCGGGGCCAATCAGCCCCAGCATTTT.

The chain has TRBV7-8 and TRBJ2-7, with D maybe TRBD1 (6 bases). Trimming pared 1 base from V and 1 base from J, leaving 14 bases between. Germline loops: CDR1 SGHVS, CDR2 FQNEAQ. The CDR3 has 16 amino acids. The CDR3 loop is CASSLGRAGVSYEQYF. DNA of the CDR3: TGTGCCAGCAGCTTAGGCAGGGCAGGGGTGTCCTACGAGCAGTACTTC. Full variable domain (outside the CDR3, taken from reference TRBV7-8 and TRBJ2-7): GAGVSQSPRYKVAKRGQDVALRCDPISGHVSLFWYQQALGQGPEFLTYFQNEAQLDKSGLPSDRFFAERPEGSVSTLKIQRTQQEDSAVYLCASSLGRAGVSYEQYFGPGTRLTVT.

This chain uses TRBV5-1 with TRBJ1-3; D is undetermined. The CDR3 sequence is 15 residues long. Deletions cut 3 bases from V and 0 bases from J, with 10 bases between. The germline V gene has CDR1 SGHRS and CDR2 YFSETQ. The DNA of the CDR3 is TGCGCCAGCAGCTGGAGCGGAGACTCTGGAAACACCATATATTTT. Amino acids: CASSWSGDSGNTIYF.

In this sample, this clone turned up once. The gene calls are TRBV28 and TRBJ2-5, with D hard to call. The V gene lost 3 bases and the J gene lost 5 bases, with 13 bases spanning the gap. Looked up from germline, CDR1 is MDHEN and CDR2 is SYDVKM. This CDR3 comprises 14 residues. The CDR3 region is CASSFDIGWETQYF. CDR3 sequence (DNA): TGTGCCAGCAGTTTTGACATTGGGTGGGAGACCCAGTACTTC.

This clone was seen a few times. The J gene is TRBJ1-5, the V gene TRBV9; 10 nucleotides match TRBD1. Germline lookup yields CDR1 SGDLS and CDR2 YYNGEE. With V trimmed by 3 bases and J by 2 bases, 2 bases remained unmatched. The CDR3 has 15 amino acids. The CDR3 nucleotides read TGTGCCAGCAGCGAGACAGGGGGCCGCAATCAGCCCCAGCATTTT. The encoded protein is CASSETGGRNQPQHF.

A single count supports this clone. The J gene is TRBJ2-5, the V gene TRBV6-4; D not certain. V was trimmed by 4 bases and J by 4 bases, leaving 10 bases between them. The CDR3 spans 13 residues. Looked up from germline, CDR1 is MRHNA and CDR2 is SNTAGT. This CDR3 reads CASSARSGETQYF. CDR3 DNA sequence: TGTGCCAGCAGTGCTCGGTCGGGAGAGACCCAGTACTTC.

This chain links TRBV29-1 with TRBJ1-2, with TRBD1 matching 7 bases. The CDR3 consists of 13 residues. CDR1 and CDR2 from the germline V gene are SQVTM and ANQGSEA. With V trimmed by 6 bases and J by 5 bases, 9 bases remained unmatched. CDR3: CSVDVWDSYGYTF. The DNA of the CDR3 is TGCAGCGTCGATGTTTGGGACAGTTATGGCTACACCTTC. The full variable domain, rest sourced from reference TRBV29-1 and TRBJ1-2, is SAVISQKPSRDICQRGTSLTIQCQVDSQVTMMFWYRQQPGQSLTLIATANQGSEATYESGFVIDKFPISRPNLTFSTLTVSNMSPEDSSIYLCSVDVWDSYGYTFGSGTRLTVV.

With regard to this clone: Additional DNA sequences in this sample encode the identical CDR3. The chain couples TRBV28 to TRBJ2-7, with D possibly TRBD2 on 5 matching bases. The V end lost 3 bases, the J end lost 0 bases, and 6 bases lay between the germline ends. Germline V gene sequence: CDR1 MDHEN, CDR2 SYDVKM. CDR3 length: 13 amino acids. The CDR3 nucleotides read TGTGCCAGCAGTTTTGGAGGCTCCTACGAGCAGTACTTC. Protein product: CASSFGGSYEQYF.

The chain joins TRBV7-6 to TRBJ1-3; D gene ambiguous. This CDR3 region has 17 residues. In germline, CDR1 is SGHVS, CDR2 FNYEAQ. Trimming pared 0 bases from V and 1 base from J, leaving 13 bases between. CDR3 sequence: CASSLATPGSSGNTIYF. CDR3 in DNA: TGTGCCAGCAGCTTAGCCACACCAGGTAGTTCTGGAAACACCATATATTTT.

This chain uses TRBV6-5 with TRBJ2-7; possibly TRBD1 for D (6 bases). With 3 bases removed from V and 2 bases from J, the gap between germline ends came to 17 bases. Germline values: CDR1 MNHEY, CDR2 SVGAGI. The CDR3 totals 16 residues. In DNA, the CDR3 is TGTGCCAGCAGTTATGCCACAGGGAGTGATACCTACGAGCAGTACTTC. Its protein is CASSYATGSDTYEQYF.

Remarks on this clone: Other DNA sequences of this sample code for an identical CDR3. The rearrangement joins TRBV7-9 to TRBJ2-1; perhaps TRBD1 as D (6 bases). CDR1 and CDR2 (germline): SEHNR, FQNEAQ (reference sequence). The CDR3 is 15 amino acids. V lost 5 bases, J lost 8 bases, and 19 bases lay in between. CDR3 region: CASSQGRGDIDEQFF. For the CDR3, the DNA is TGTGCCAGCAGCCAGGGGCGAGGGGATATCGATGAGCAGTTCTTC.

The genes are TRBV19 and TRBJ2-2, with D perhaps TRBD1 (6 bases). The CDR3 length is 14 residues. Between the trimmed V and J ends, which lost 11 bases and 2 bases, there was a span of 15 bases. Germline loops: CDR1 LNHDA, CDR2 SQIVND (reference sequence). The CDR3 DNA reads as TGTGCCTCGTCCGGGACACCTAACACCGGGGAGCTGTTTTTT. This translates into CASSGTPNTGELFF.

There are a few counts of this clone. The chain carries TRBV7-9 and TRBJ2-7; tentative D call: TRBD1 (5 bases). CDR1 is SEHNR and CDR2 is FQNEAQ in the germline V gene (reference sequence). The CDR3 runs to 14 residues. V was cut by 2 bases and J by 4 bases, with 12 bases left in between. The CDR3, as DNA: TGTGCCAGCAGCTTAAGGCAGGGTGGGTACGAGCAGTACTTC. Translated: CASSLRQGGYEQYF. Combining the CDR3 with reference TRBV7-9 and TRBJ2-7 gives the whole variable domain DTGVSQNPRHKITKRGQNVTFRCDPISEHNRLYWYRQTLGQGPEFLTYFQNEAQLEKSRLLSDRFSAERPKGSFSTLEIQRTEQGDSAMYLCASSLRQGGYEQYFGPGTRLTVT.

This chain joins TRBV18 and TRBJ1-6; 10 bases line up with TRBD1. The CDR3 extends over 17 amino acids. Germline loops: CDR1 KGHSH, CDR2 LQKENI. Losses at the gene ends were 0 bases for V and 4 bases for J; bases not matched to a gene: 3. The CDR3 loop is CASSPPDRGGYNSPLHF. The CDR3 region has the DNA TGTGCCAGCTCACCACCGGACAGGGGGGGATATAATTCACCCCTCCACTTT.

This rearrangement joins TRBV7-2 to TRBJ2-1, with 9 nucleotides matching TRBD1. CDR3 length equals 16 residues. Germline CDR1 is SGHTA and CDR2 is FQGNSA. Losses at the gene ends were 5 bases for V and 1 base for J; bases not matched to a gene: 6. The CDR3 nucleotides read TGTGCCAGCAGCCCCCGGACAGGGGCTTCCTACAATGAGCAGTTCTTC. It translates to CASSPRTGASYNEQFF. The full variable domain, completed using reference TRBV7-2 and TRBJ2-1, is GAGVSQSPSNKVTEKGKDVELRCDPISGHTALYWYRQSLGQGLEFLIYFQGNSAPDKSGLPSDRFSAERTGGSVSTLTIQRTQQEDSAVYLCASSPRTGASYNEQFFGPGTRLTVL.

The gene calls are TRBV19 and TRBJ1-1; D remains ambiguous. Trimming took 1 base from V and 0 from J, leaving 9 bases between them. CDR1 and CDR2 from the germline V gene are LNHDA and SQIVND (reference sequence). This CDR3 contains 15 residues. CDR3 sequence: CASSIVPRMNTEAFF. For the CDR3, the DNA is TGTGCCAGTAGTATAGTCCCTAGGATGAACACTGAAGCTTTCTTT. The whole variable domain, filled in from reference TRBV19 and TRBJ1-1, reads DGGITQSPKYLFRKEGQNVTLSCEQNLNHDAMYWYRQDPGQGLRLIYYSQIVNDFQKGDIAEGYSVSREKKESFPLTVTSAQKNPTAFYLCASSIVPRMNTEAFFGQGTRLTVV.

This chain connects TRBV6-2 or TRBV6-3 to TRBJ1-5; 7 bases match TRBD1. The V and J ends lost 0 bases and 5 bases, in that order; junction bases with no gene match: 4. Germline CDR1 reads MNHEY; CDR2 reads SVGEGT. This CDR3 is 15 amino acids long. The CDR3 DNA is TGTGCCAGCAGTTACTCGAGGACAGGAGATCAGCCCCAGCATTTT. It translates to CASSYSRTGDQPQHF.

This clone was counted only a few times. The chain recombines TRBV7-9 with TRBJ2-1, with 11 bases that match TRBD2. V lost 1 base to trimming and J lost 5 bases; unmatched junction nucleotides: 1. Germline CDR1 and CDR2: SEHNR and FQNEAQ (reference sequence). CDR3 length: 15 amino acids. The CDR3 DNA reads TGTGCCAGCAGCTTAGTAGCGGGAGGGAACAATGAGCAGTTCTTC. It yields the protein CASSLVAGGNNEQFF.

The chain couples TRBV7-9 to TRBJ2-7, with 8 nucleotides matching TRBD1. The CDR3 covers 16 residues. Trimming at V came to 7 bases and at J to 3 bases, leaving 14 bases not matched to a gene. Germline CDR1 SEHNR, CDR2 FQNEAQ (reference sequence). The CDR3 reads CASMLVGGTGSYEQYF. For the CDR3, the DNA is TGTGCCAGCATGCTCGTTGGAGGGACAGGAAGCTACGAGCAGTACTTC.

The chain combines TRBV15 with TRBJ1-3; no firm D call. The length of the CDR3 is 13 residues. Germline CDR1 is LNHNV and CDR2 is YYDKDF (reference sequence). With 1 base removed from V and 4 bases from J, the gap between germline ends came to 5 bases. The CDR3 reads CATSRGPGNTIYF. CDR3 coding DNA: TGTGCCACCAGCAGAGGGCCGGGAAACACCATATATTTT.

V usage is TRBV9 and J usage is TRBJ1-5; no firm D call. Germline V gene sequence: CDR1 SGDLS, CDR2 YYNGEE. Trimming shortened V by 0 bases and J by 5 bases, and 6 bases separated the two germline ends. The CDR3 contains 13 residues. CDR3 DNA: TGTGCCAGCAGCGTAGGGCCCTATCAGCCCCAGCATTTT. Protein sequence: CASSVGPYQPQHF.

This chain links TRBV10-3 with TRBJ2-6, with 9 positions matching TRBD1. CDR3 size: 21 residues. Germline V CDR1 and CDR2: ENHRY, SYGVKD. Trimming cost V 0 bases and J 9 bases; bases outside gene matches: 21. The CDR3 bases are TGTGCCATCAGTGAGTCGGGACAGGGACAAGGGTGGCCGCTGGCGGGCAACGTCCTGACTTTC. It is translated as CAISESGQGQGWPLAGNVLTF.

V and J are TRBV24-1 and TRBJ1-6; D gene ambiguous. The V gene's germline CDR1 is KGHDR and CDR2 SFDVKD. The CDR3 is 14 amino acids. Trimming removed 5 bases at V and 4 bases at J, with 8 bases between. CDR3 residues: CATSAGQYNSPLHF. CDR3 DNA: TGTGCCACCAGTGCCGGTCAATATAATTCACCCCTCCACTTT.

The CDR3 sequence is CASSYSLGTPFGAFF. The CDR3, as DNA: TGTGCCAGCAGTTACTCCCTCGGGACTCCGTTTGGCGCTTTCTTT. The chain has TRBV6-6 and TRBJ1-1, with D possibly being TRBD1 (5 bases). V gave up 0 bases and J gave up 11 bases, with 19 bases separating them. Looked up from germline, CDR1 is MNHNY and CDR2 is SVGAGI (reference sequence). The CDR3 extends over 15 amino acids.

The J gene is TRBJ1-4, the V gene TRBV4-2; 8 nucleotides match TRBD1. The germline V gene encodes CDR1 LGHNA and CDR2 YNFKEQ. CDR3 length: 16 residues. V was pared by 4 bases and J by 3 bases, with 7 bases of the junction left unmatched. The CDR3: CASSRSGQGANEKLFF. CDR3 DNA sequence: TGTGCCAGCAGCCGTTCAGGACAGGGAGCTAATGAAAAACTGTTTTTT.

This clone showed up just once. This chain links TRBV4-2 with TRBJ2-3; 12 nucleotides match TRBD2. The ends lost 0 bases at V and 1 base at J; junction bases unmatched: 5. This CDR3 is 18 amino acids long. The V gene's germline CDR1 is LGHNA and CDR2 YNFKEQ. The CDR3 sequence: CASSQDARLAGGTDTQYF. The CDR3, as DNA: TGTGCCAGCAGCCAAGATGCCAGACTAGCGGGGGGCACAGATACGCAGTATTTT.

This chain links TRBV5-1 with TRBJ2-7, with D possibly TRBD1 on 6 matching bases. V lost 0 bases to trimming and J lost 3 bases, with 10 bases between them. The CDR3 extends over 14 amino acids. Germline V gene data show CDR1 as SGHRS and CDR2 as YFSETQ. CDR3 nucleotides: TGCGCCAGCAGCTTGGGAGGGGGATACTACGAGCAGTACTTC. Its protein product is CASSLGGGYYEQYF.

CDR3 residues: CASSKRQGLEQYF. The DNA of the CDR3 is TGTGCCAGTAGCAAAAGACAGGGGTTAGAGCAGTACTTC. V gene TRBV19 combines with J gene TRBJ2-7; TRBD1 aligns across 8 bases. The V gene's germline CDR1 is LNHDA and CDR2 SQIVND (reference sequence). J lost 7 bases, V lost 6 bases, and 8 bases had no gene match. The CDR3 has 13 amino acids.

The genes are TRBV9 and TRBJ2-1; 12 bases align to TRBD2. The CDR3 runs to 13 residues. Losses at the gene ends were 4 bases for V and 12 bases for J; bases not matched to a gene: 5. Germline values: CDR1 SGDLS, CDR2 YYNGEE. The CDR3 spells CASSSGLAGVQFF. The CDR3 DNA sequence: TGTGCCAGCAGCTCGGGACTAGCGGGTGTGCAGTTCTTC.

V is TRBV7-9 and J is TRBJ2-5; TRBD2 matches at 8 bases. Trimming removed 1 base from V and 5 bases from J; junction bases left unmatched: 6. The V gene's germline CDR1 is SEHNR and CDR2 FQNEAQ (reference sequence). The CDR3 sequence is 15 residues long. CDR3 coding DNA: TGTGCCAGCAGCTTAGAGGGACTAGACACGGAGACCCAGTACTTC. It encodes CASSLEGLDTETQYF.